Ten or more counts support the clone carrying this T cell receptor (beta chain). The antigen remains unidentified. The ends lost 2 bases at V and 0 bases at J; junction bases unmatched: 9. Germline V gene data show CDR1 as DFQATT and CDR2 as SNEGSKA (reference sequence). The CDR3 is made up of 16 amino acids. The data originate from a study of regulatory T cells in long-lasting Graves disease. Specified time point: newly diagnosed GD, antithyroid drugs for less than 3 months. With RNA extracted from PBMCs as input, the TCR library was made. By American Thyroid Association guidelines, Graves' disease was diagnosed in the cohort. To make TCR beta libraries, researchers used iRepertoire HTBI primers and Arm-PCR of CDR3 regions. Each CDR3 protein is one row after TCRdb ran MiXCR on the multiplex PCR reads. The sample has under 700,000 distinct CDR3 sequences; 15% to 20% are singletons. General observations from the study: Persistent Graves' patients possessed reduced TCR diversity relative to recently diagnosed ones.

The sample also formed part of further work on T cells in Graves' hyperthyroidism and ophthalmopathy.

This clonotype originated in a woman aged 40 to 65 with Graves disease. The chain has TRBV20-1 and TRBJ2-7, with 8 bases aligning to TRBD1. This sample comprised peripheral blood mononuclear cells (PBMCs), obtained at new diagnosis, from a patient treated with antithyroid drugs. The CDR3 coding sequence is TGCAGTGCTAGACGCGCGACAGGGGACAGCTCCTACGAGCAGTACTTC. Its translation is CSARRATGDSSYEQYF.